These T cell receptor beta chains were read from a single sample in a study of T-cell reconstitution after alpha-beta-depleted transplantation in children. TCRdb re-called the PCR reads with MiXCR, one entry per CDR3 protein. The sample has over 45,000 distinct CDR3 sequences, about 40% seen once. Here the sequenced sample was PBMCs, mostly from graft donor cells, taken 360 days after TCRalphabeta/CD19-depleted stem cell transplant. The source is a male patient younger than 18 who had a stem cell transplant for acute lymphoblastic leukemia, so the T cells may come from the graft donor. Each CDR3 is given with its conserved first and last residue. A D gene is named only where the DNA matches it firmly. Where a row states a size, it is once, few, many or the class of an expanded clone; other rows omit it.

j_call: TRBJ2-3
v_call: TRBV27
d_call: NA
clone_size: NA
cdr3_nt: TGTGCCAGCAGGGAGGGGATAGCCACAGATACGCAGTATTTT
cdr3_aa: CASREGIATDTQYF

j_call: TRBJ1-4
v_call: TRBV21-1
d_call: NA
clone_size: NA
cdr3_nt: TGTGCCAGCAGCAAAAAGGGGACAGGACGGGAAAAACTGTTTTTT
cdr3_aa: CASSKKGTGREKLFF

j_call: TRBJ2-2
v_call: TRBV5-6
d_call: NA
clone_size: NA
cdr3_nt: TGTGCCAGCAGCCCCCTCGGCCCCCCGGGGGCCGGGGAGCTGTTTTTT
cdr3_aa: CASSPLGPPGAGELFF

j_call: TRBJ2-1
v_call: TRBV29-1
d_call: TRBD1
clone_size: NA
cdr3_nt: TGCAGCGCCCCACTGGGACAGGGGTACAATGAGCAGTTCTTC
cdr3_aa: CSAPLGQGYNEQFF

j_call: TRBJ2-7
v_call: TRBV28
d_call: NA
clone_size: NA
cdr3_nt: TGTGCCAGCAGTTTCGGGATCTCCTACGAGCAGTACTTC
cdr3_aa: CASSFGISYEQYF

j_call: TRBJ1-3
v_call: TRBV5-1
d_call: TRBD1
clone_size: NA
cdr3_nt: TGCGCCAGCAGCTTCGGCCAGGGGGCGAGGACTGGAAACACCATATATTTT
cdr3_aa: CASSFGQGARTGNTIYF

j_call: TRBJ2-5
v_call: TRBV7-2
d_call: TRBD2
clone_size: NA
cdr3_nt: TGTGCCAGCAGCTTGGGGCCACTAGCGGGGAAAGAGACCCAGTACTTC
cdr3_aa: CASSLGPLAGKETQYF

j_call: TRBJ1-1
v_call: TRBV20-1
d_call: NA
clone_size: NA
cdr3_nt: TGCAGTGCTAGAGATCCTGGGACATTCCCGAACACTGAAGCTTTCTTT
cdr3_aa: CSARDPGTFPNTEAFF

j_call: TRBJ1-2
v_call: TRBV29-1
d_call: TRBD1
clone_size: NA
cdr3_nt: TGCAGCGTCAGACAGGGCGACAACTATGGCTACACCTTC
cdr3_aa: CSVRQGDNYGYTF

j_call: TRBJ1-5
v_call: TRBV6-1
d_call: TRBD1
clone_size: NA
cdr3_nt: TGTGCCAGCTCCGGGACAGGGCGGCAGCCCCAGCATTTT
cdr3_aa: CASSGTGRQPQHF

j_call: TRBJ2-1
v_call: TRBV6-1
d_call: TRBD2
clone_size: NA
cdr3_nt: TGTGCCAGCAGTCCCCTCTTGCGGGGGAACTACAATGAGCAGTTCTTC
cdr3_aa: CASSPLLRGNYNEQFF

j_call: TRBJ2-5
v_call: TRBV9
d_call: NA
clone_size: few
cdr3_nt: TGTGCCAGCAGCGGAGCTACCGGGACACCCCAAGAGACCCAGTACTTC
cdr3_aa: CASSGATGTPQETQYF